This is a list of T cell receptor beta chains from one sample in a study of blood T cells in healthy people across ages. Via MiXCR, TCRdb re-called the 5' RACE reads, giving one row per CDR3 protein. The sample carries fewer than 2 million distinct CDR3 sequences, about two fifths recorded once. The sequenced sample was blood. Receptors originate from a human donor in good health. Both conserved end residues are part of each CDR3. The order of the fields is J gene, clone size, V gene, D gene, CDR3 protein, CDR3 DNA. The D gene is left open where the match is weak. Some rows have no size entry. The others give once, few or many, or a class for an expanded clone.

TRBJ1-2,few,TRBV4-1,TRBD1,CASSQGTGTGGYGYTF,TGCGCCAGCAGCCAAGGGACCGGGACAGGGGGCTATGGCTACACCTTC
TRBJ2-5,-,TRBV20-1,-,CSARDMEGWETQYF,TGCAGTGCTAGAGATATGGAGGGGTGGGAGACCCAGTACTTC
TRBJ2-3,-,TRBV27,-,CASRKRRASPDTQYF,TGTGCCAGCAGGAAACGCAGGGCCTCTCCAGATACGCAGTATTTT
TRBJ2-1,-,TRBV20-1,-,CGAIFGNEQFF,TGCGGTGCTATCTTCGGCAATGAGCAGTTCTTC
TRBJ1-5,-,TRBV28,TRBD1,CASSGRDRGPNQPQHF,TGTGCCAGCAGTGGGCGGGACAGGGGGCCCAATCAGCCCCAGCATTTT
TRBJ2-3,-,TRBV4-3,-,CASSQDRADLDTQYF,TGCGCCAGCAGCCAAGACCGGGCAGATTTAGATACGCAGTATTTT
TRBJ2-1,once,TRBV7-9,-,CASSYRLLSYNEQFF,TGTGCCAGCAGCTACAGGTTACTCTCCTACAATGAGCAGTTCTTC
TRBJ2-1,-,TRBV29-1,-,CSAYLADYNEQFF,TGCAGCGCCTACCTAGCCGACTACAATGAGCAGTTCTTC
TRBJ2-7,few,TRBV5-1,TRBD1,CASSPTGGLDEQYF,TGCGCCAGCAGTCCGACAGGGGGCTTGGACGAGCAGTACTTC
TRBJ1-1,-,TRBV29-1,TRBD1,CSVARDRGVNTEAFF,TGCAGCGTTGCCCGGGACAGGGGGGTGAACACTGAAGCTTTCTTT
TRBJ2-7,-,TRBV20-1,-,CSAEGSSSYEQYF,TGCAGTGCAGAAGGCTCCTCTTCCTACGAGCAGTACTTC
TRBJ1-5,-,TRBV7-2,-,CASSLRDTPKGNQPQHF,TGTGCCAGCAGCCTGCGGGACACCCCTAAAGGAAATCAGCCCCAGCATTTT
TRBJ1-2,-,TRBV28,TRBD1,CACSQPTGFYYGYTF,TGTGCCTGCAGTCAGCCGACAGGGTTCTACTATGGCTACACCTTC
TRBJ1-1,-,TRBV7-2,-,CASSSVPPGTEAFF,TGTGCCAGCAGCTCGGTACCCCCGGGAACTGAAGCTTTCTTT
TRBJ1-2,once,TRBV7-2,-,CASTLSGGNYGYTF,TGTGCCAGCACCCTATCCGGGGGAAACTATGGCTACACCTTC
TRBJ2-1,-,TRBV6-2/TRBV6-3,-,CASSKKYPNSYNEQFF,TGTGCCAGCAGTAAGAAATATCCTAACTCCTACAATGAGCAGTTCTTC
TRBJ2-3,few,TRBV29-1,-,CSVTGGDSPLGSSTDTQYF,TGCAGCGTCACCGGGGGGGACAGCCCCTTAGGGTCGAGCACAGATACGCAGTATTTT
TRBJ1-2,-,TRBV29-1,-,CSVESGDYGYTF,TGCAGCGTCGAGTCAGGGGACTATGGCTACACCTTC
TRBJ2-3,-,TRBV5-5,-,CASSLMGLTDTQYF,TGTGCCAGCAGCTTGATGGGGTTGACAGATACGCAGTATTTT
TRBJ2-3,few,TRBV12-3/TRBV12-4,-,CASSLAEADTQYF,TGTGCCAGCAGTTTGGCAGAAGCAGATACGCAGTATTTT
TRBJ1-4,-,TRBV7-2,-,CASSPQVGENEKLFF,TGTGCCAGCTCCCCCCAGGTCGGGGAAAATGAAAAACTGTTTTTT
TRBJ2-7,few,TRBV9,-,CASSVEGLTTYEQYF,TGTGCCAGCAGCGTAGAGGGCCTCACTACCTACGAGCAGTACTTC
TRBJ2-1,few,TRBV5-6,TRBD1,CASRLDPGQGGEQFF,TGTGCCAGCAGACTCGACCCGGGACAGGGAGGAGAGCAGTTCTTC
TRBJ1-2,many,TRBV29-1,-,CSVEGSGGYTF,TGCAGCGTTGAGGGGAGTGGAGGCTACACCTTC
TRBJ2-1,-,TRBV20-1,TRBD2,CSARDPKSGGSYNEQFF,TGCAGTGCTAGAGACCCAAAGTCGGGGGGATCATACAATGAGCAGTTCTTC
TRBJ1-5,-,TRBV7-2,-,CASSFRSGEQPQHF,TGTGCCAGCAGCTTCAGAAGCGGCGAGCAGCCCCAGCATTTT
TRBJ1-4,few,TRBV18,TRBD1,CASSPGDRDELFF,TGTGCCAGCTCACCAGGAGACAGGGACGAACTGTTTTTT
TRBJ2-3,few,TRBV24-1,TRBD1,CATSDPGTGSADTQYF,TGTGCCACCAGTGACCCCGGGACAGGGTCGGCAGATACGCAGTATTTT
TRBJ2-1,many,TRBV2,-,CASRLYDGSYNEQFF,TGTGCCAGCAGGTTGTACGATGGGTCCTACAATGAGCAGTTCTTC
TRBJ2-1,-,TRBV7-9,TRBD2,CASTHQRGGNEQFF,TGTGCCAGCACCCATCAGCGGGGAGGTAATGAGCAGTTCTTC
TRBJ2-1,-,TRBV11-3,-,CASSLDPTLGNEQFF,TGTGCCAGCAGCTTAGATCCGACCCTAGGCAATGAGCAGTTCTTC
TRBJ2-7,few,TRBV27,TRBD1,CASSPRQGSSSYEQYF,TGTGCCAGCAGTCCCCGACAGGGGTCGAGCTCCTACGAGCAGTACTTC
TRBJ2-7,many,TRBV28,TRBD2,CASSLLPIAGGSYEQYF,TGTGCCAGCAGTTTGCTCCCGATAGCGGGGGGATCCTACGAGCAGTACTTC
TRBJ1-2,few,TRBV20-1,-,CSATPPVAPNYGYTF,TGCAGTGCTACCCCTCCGGTGGCACCTAACTATGGCTACACCTTC
TRBJ2-1,few,TRBV20-1,-,CSARDIPRSIGSYNEQFF,TGCAGTGCTAGAGATATTCCCAGGAGCATTGGCTCCTACAATGAGCAGTTCTTC
TRBJ2-3,-,TRBV20-1,-,CSARDPVGRVSDTQYF,TGCAGTGCTAGAGACCCGGTGGGTAGGGTATCTGATACGCAGTATTTT
TRBJ1-1,-,TRBV29-1,-,CSVVPLMNTEAFF,TGCAGCGTTGTTCCACTTATGAACACTGAAGCTTTCTTT
TRBJ2-3,-,TRBV29-1,TRBD1,CGAWPDRTTDTQYF,TGCGGCGCCTGGCCGGACAGGACCACAGATACGCAGTATTTT
TRBJ2-5,few,TRBV7-2,-,CASSLDRLFLGETQYF,TGTGCCAGCAGCCTGGACAGACTATTCCTCGGAGAGACCCAGTACTTC
TRBJ1-1,-,TRBV5-1,TRBD1,CASSSDTGAITEAFF,TGCGCCAGCAGCTCTGATACAGGGGCTATAACTGAAGCTTTCTTT
TRBJ1-2,-,TRBV7-2,-,CASSPAGLRSYTF,TGTGCCAGCAGCCCCGCCGGACTTCGCAGCTACACCTTC
TRBJ2-3,-,TRBV6-6,-,CASPSIACSTDTQYF,TGTGCCAGTCCATCCATAGCGTGCAGCACAGATACGCAGTATTTT
TRBJ2-2,-,TRBV29-1,-,CSVDSGGELFF,TGCAGCGTTGACTCGGGCGGGGAGCTGTTTTTT
TRBJ2-1,-,TRBV2,TRBD2,CASTLAGRFGQFF,TGTGCCAGCACCCTAGCGGGGCGGTTCGGGCAGTTCTTC
TRBJ2-1,few,TRBV12-3/TRBV12-4,TRBD2,CASSPGTIVDEQFF,TGTGCCAGCAGTCCCGGGACTATAGTCGATGAGCAGTTCTTC
TRBJ2-1,-,TRBV9,-,CASSVGPPNNEQFF,TGTGCCAGCAGCGTTGGGCCCCCCAACAATGAGCAGTTCTTC
TRBJ2-5,many,TRBV15,-,CATSRGTRKDQETQYF,TGTGCCACCTCTCGTGGGACTCGAAAGGACCAAGAGACCCAGTACTTC
TRBJ2-5,-,TRBV14,TRBD2,CASSHLTSGVGETQYF,TGTGCCAGCAGCCACTTGACTAGCGGGGTCGGAGAGACCCAGTACTTC
TRBJ1-2,-,TRBV5-1,TRBD1,CASRGTGRDGYTF,TGCGCCAGCCGCGGGACAGGGAGGGATGGCTACACCTTC
TRBJ1-1,-,TRBV6-5,-,CASSYRARNTEAFF,TGTGCCAGCAGTTACCGGGCGAGGAACACTGAAGCTTTCTTT
TRBJ2-1,-,TRBV6-2/TRBV6-3,-,CASSYSSSKGDYNEQFF,TGTGCCAGCAGTTACTCGAGTTCTAAGGGGGACTACAATGAGCAGTTCTTC
TRBJ2-7,-,TRBV5-1,-,CASSLNDGYEQYF,TGCGCCAGCAGCTTGAACGACGGCTACGAGCAGTACTTC
TRBJ2-5,-,TRBV6-1,-,CASSTFLGEETQYF,TGTGCCAGCAGCACCTTTCTAGGGGAGGAGACCCAGTACTTC
TRBJ2-7,-,TRBV20-1,-,CSVPDTMITYEQYF,TGCAGTGTCCCGGACACCATGATAACCTACGAGCAGTACTTC
TRBJ1-2,many,TRBV4-3,TRBD1,CASSQVPGQGVGGYTF,TGCGCCAGCAGCCAAGTCCCGGGACAGGGGGTCGGTGGCTACACCTTC
TRBJ1-4,-,TRBV6-1,-,CASSEPYPRPDEKLFF,TGTGCCAGCAGTGAACCCTACCCACGTCCCGATGAAAAACTGTTTTTT
TRBJ2-5,-,TRBV6-1,TRBD2,CASSVYWEGNEQYF,TGTGCCAGCAGTGTTTACTGGGAGGGAAATGAGCAGTACTTC